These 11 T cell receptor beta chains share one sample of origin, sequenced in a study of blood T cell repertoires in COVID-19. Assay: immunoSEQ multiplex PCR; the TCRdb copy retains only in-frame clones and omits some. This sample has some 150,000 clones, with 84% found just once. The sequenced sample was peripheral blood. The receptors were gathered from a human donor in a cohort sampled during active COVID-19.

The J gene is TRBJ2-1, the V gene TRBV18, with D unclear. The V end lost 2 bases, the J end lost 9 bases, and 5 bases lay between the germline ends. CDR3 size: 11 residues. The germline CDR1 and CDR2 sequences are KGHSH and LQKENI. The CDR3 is CASSPAVEQFF. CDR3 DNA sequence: TGTGCCAGCTCACCAGCGGTTGAGCAGTTCTTC.

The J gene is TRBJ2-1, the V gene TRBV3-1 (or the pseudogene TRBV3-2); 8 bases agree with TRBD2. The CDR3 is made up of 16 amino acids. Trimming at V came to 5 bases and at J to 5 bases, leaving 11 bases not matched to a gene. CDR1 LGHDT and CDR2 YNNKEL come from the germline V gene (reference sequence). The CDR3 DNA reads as TGTGCCAGCAGCAACGGGGGGGCGATTGGAAACAATGAGCAGTTCTTC. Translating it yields CASSNGGAIGNNEQFF.

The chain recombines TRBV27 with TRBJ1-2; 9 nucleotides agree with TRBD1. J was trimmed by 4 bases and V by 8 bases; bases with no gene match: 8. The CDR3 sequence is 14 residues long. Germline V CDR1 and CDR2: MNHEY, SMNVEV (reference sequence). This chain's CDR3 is CASARDREFYGYTF. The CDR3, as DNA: TGTGCCAGCGCCCGGGACAGGGAGTTCTATGGCTACACCTTC.

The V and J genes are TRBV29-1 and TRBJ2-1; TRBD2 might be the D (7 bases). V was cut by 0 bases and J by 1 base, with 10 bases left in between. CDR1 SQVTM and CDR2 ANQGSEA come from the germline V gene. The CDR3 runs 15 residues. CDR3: CSVEERGGSYNEQFF. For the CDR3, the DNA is TGCAGCGTTGAAGAGAGGGGGGGATCCTACAATGAGCAGTTCTTC.

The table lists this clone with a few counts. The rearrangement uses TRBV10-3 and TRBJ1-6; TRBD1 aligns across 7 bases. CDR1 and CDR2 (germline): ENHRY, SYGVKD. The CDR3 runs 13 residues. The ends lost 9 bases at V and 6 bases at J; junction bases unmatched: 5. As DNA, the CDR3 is TGTGCCATTGGGACAGCGATTAATTCACCCCTCCACTTT. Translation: CAIGTAINSPLHF.

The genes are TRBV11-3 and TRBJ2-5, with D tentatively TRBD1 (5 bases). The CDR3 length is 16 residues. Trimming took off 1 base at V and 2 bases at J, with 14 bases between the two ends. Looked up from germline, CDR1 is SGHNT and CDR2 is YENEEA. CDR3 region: CASSLALSSGQETQYF. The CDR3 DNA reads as TGTGCCAGCAGCTTAGCCCTCTCCTCAGGGCAAGAGACCCAGTACTTC.

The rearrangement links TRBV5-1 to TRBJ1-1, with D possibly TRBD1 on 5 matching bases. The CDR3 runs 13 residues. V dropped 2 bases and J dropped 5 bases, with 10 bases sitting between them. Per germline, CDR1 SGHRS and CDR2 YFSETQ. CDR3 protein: CASSFVRGTEAFF. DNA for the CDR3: TGCGCCAGCAGCTTCGTCCGGGGGACTGAAGCTTTCTTT.

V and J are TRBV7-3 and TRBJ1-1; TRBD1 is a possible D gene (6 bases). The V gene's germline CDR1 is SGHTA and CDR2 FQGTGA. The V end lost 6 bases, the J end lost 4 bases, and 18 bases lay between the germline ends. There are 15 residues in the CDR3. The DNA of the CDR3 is TGTGCCAGCAGTCCACAGGGATTCGGCGGCACTGAAGCTTTCTTT. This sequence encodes CASSPQGFGGTEAFF.

DNA of the CDR3: TGTGCCAGCAGACAAATCGGGGAGCTGTTTTTT. Translating it yields CASRQIGELFF. J is TRBJ2-2 and V is TRBV7-3; D is ambiguous. The CDR3 has 11 residues. Looked up from germline, CDR1 is SGHTA and CDR2 is FQGTGA. Trimming removed 6 bases from V and 7 bases from J, with 6 bases in between.

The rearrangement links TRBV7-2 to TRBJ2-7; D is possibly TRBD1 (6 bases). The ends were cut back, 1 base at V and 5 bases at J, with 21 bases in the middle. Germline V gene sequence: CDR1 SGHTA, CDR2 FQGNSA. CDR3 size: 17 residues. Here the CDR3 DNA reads TGTGCCAGCAGCTTAGTATTGGCAGGGCAGGGGAGCCACGAGCAGTACTTC. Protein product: CASSLVLAGQGSHEQYF. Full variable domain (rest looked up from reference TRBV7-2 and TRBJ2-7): GAGVSQSPSNKVTEKGKDVELRCDPISGHTALYWYRQSLGQGLEFLIYFQGNSAPDKSGLPSDRFSAERTGGSVSTLTIQRTQQEDSAVYLCASSLVLAGQGSHEQYFGPGTRLTVT.

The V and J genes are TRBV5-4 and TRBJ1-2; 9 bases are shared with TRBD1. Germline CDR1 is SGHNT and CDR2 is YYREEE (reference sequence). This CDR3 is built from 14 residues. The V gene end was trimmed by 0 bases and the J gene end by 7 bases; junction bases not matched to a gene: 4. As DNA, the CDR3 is TGTGCCAGCAGCTTGGCCGGGACAGGGAGTGGCTACACCTTC. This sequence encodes CASSLAGTGSGYTF. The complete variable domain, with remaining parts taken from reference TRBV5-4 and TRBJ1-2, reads ETGVTQSPTHLIKTRGQQVTLRCSSQSGHNTVSWYQQALGQGPQFIFQYYREEENGRGNFPPRFSGLQFPNYSSELNVNALELDDSALYLCASSLAGTGSGYTFGSGTRLTVV.